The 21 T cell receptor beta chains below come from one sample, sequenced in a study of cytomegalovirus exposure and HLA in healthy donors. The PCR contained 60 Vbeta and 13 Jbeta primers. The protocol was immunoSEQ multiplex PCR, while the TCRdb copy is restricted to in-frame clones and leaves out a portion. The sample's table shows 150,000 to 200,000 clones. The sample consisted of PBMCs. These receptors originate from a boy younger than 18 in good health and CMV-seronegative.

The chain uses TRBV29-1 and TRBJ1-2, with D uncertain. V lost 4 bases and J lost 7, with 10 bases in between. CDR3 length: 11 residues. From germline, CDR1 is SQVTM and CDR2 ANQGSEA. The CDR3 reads CSVGGVSGYTF. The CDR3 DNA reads TGCAGCGTTGGCGGGGTCTCTGGCTACACCTTC.

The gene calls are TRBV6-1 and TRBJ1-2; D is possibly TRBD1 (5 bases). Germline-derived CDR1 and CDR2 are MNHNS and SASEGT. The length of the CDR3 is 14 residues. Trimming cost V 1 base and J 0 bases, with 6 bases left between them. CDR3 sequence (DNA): TGTGCCAGCAGTGAAGGGACATCTAACTATGGCTACACCTTC. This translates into CASSEGTSNYGYTF.

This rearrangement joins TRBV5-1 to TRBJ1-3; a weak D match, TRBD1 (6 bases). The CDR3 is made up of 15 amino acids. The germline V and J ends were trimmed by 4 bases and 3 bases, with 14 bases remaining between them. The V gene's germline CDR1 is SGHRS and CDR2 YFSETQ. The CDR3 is CASSQTGYDGNTIYF. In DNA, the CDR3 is TGCGCCAGCAGCCAAACAGGGTATGATGGAAACACCATATATTTT.

This CDR3 reads CATLFRYPYGYTF. Here the CDR3 DNA reads TGTGCCACACTGTTTAGATATCCCTATGGCTACACCTTC. This rearrangement joins TRBV15 to TRBJ1-2; D remains ambiguous. Trimming removed 9 bases at V and 4 bases at J, with 15 bases between. Germline values: CDR1 LNHNV, CDR2 YYDKDF (reference sequence). CDR3 length equals 13 residues.

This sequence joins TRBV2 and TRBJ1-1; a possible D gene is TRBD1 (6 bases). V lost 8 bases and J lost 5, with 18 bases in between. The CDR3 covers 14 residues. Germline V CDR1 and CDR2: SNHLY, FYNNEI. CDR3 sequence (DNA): TGTGCCAGCCGAGGGGGGGGCGCGGGGACTGAAGCTTTCTTT. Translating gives CASRGGGAGTEAFF.

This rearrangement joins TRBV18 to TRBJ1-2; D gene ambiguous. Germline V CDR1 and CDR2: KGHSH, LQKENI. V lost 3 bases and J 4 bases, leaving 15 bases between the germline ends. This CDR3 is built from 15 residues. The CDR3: CASSPAKELSYGYTF. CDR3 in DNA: TGTGCCAGCTCACCCGCAAAAGAACTGTCCTATGGCTACACCTTC.

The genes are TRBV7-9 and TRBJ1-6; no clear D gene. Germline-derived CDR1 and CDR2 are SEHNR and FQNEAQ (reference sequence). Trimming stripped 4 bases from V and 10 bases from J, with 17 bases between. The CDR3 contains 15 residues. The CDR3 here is CASSSGFDAMSPLHF. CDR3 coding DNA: TGTGCCAGCAGCTCCGGTTTCGATGCTATGTCACCCCTCCACTTT.

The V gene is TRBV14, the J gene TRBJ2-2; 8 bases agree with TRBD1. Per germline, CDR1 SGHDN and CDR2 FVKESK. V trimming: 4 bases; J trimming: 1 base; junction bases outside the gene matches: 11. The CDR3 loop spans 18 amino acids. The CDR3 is CASSPGTGRTENTGELFF. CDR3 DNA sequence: TGTGCCAGCAGCCCAGGGACAGGACGAACAGAGAACACCGGGGAGCTGTTTTTT.

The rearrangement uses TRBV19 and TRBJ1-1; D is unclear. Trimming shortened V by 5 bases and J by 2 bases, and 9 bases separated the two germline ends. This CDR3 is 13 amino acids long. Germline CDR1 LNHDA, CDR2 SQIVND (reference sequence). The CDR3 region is CASSGQQNTEAFF. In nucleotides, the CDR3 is TGTGCCAGTAGTGGGCAGCAAAACACTGAAGCTTTCTTT.

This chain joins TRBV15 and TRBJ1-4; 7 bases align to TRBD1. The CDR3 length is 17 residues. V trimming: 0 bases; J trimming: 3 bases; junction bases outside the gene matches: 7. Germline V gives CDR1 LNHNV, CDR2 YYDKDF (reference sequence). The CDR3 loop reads CATSRERGRRANEKLFF. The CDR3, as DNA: TGTGCCACCAGCAGAGAGAGGGGGCGCAGGGCTAATGAAAAACTGTTTTTT.

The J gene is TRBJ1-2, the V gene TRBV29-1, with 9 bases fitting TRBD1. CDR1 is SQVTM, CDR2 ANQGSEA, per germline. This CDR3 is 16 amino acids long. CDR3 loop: CREFYRGRLGNYGYTF. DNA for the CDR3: TGCAGGGAATTTTACAGGGGGCGATTGGGTAACTATGGCTACACCTTC.

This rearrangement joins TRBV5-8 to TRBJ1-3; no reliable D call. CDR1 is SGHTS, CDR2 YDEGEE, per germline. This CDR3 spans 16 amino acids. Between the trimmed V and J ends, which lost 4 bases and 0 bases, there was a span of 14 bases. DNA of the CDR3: TGTGCCAGCAGCAATAGAAGCGGCCCCTCTGGAAACACCATATATTTT. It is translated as CASSNRSGPSGNTIYF.

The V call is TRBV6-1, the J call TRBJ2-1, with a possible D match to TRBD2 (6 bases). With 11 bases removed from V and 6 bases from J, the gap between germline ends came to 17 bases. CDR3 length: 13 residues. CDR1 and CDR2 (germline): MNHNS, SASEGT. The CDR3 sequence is CASQEGYGNEQFF. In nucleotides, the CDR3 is TGTGCCTCTCAGGAGGGGTACGGCAATGAGCAGTTCTTC.

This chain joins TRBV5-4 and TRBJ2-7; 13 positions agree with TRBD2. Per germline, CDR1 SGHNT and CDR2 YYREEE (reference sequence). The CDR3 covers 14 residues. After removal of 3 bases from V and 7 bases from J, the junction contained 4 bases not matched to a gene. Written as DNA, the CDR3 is TGTGCCAGCAGCTCGCCGGGACTAGCGGGGGAGCAGTACTTC. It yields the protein CASSSPGLAGEQYF. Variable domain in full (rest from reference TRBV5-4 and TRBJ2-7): ETGVTQSPTHLIKTRGQQVTLRCSSQSGHNTVSWYQQALGQGPQFIFQYYREEENGRGNFPPRFSGLQFPNYSSELNVNALELDDSALYLCASSSPGLAGEQYFGPGTRLTVT.

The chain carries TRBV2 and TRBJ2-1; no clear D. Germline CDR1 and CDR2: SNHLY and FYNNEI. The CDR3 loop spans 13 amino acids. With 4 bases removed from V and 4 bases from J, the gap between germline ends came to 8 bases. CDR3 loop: CASSGLLYNEQFF. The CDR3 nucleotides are TGTGCCAGCAGTGGACTTCTTTACAATGAGCAGTTCTTC.

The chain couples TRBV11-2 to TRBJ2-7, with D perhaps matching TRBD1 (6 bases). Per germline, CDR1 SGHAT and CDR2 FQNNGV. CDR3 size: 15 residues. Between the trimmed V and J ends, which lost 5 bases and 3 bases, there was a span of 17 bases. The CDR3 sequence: CASSTFTQGSYEQYF. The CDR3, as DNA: TGTGCCAGCAGCACCTTTACGCAGGGGAGCTACGAGCAGTACTTC.

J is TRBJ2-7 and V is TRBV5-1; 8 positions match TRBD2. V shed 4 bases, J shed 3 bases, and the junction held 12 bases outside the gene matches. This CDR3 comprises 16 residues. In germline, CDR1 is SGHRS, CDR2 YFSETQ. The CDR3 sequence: CASSEEGLAGVYEQYF. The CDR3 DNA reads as TGCGCCAGCAGCGAGGAGGGGCTAGCGGGTGTCTACGAGCAGTACTTC.

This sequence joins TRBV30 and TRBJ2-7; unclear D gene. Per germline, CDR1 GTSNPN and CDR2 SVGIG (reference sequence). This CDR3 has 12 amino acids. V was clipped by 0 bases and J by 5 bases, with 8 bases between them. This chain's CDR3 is CAWSVLSDEQYF. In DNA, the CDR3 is TGTGCCTGGAGTGTTCTGTCTGACGAGCAGTACTTC.

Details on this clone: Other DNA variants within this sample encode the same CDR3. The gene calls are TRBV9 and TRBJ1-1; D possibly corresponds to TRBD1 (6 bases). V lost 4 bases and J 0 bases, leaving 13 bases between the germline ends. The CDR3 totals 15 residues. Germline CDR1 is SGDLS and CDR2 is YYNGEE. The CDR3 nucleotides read TGTGCCAGCAGCCTGACTGACAGGATGAACACTGAAGCTTTCTTT. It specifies CASSLTDRMNTEAFF.

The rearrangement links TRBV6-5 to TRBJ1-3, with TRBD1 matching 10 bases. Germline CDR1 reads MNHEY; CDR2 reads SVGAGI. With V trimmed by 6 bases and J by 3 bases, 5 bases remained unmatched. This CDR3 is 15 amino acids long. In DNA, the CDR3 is TGTGCCAGCAGCTACGGGACAGGGGTTGGAAACACCATATATTTT. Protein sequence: CASSYGTGVGNTIYF.

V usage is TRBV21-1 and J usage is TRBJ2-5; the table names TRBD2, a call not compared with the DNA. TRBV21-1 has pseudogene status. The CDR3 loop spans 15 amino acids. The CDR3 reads CASSKLRGGGETQYF. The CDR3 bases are TGTGCCAGCAGCAAACTTCGGGGGGGCGGGGAGACCCAGTACTTC.